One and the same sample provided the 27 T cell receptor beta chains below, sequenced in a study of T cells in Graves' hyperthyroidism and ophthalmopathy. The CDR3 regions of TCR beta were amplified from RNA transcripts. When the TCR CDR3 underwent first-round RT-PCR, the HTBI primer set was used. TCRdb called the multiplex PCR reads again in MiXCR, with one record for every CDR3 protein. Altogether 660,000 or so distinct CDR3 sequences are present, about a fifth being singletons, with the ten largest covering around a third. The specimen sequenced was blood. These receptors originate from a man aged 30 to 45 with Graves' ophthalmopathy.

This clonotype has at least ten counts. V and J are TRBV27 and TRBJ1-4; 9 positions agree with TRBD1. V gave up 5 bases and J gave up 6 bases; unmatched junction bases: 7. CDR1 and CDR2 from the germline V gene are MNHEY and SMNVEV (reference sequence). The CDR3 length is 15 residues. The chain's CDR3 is CASSGGGQGYEKLFF. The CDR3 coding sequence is TGTGCCAGCAGTGGGGGGGGACAGGGCTATGAAAAACTGTTTTTT.

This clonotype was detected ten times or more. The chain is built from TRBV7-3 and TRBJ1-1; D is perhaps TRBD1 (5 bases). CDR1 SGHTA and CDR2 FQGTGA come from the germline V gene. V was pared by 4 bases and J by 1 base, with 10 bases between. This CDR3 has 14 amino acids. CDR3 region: CASSSSTANTEAFF. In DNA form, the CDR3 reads TGTGCCAGCAGCTCCTCGACAGCGAACACTGAAGCTTTCTTT.

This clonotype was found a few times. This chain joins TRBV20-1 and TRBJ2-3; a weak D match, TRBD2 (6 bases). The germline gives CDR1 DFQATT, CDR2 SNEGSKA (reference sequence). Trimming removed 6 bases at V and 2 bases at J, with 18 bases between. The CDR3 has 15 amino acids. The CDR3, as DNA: TGCAGTGCCCAGCCTCAACGGGACTTCACAGATACGCAGTATTTT. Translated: CSAQPQRDFTDTQYF.

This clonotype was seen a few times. CDR3 protein: CSARGTGKSNEKLFF. The CDR3 DNA is TGCAGTGCTAGAGGGACAGGGAAGTCTAATGAAAAACTGTTTTTT. V usage is TRBV20-1 and J usage is TRBJ1-4, with 8 bases identical to TRBD1. The J segment lost 3 bases and the V segment lost 1 base, leaving 4 bases of the junction unmatched. The germline V gene encodes CDR1 DFQATT and CDR2 SNEGSKA (reference sequence). The CDR3 has 15 residues.

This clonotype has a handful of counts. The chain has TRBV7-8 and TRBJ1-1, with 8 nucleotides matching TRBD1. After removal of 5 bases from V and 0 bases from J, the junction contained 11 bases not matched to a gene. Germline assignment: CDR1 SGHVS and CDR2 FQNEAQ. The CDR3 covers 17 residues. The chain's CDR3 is CASSLYGQGFVNTEAFF. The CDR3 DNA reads TGTGCCAGCAGCCTCTATGGACAGGGATTCGTGAACACTGAAGCTTTCTTT.

The CDR3 spells CSVELQGANTEAFF. Written as DNA, the CDR3 is TGCAGCGTCGAGTTACAGGGGGCGAACACTGAAGCTTTCTTT. The chain has TRBV29-1 and TRBJ1-1; 9 bases agree with TRBD1. The CDR3 extends over 14 amino acids. CDR1 and CDR2 from the germline V gene are SQVTM and ANQGSEA. The ends lost 6 bases at V and 1 base at J; junction bases unmatched: 6.

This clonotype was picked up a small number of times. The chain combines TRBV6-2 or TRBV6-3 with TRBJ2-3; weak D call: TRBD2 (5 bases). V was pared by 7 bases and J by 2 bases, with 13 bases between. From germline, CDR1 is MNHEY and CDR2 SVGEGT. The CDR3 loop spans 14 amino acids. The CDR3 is CASTEDWDTDTQYF. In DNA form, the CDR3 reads TGTGCCAGCACTGAGGACTGGGACACAGATACGCAGTATTTT.

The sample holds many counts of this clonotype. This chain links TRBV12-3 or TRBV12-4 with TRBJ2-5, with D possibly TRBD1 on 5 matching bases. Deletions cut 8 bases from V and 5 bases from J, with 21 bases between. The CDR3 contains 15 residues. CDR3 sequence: CASRFEWGQSETQYF. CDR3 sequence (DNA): TGTGCCAGCCGGTTCGAGTGGGGCCAGTCGGAGACCCAGTACTTC.

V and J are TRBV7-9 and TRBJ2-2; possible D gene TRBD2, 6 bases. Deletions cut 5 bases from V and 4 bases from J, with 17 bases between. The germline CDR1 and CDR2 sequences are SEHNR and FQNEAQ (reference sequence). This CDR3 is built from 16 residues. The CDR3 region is CASSVFGRGSTGELFF. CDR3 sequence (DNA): TGTGCCAGCAGCGTTTTCGGGAGAGGGTCCACCGGGGAGCTGTTTTTT.

The CDR3 DNA reads as TGCAGTGCGGGGGACGGCAGGGTGAATTCACCCCTCCACTTT. As protein: CSAGDGRVNSPLHF. The chain carries TRBV20-1 and TRBJ1-6; tentative D call: TRBD1 (5 bases). Germline CDR1 and CDR2: DFQATT and SNEGSKA (reference sequence). The CDR3 has 14 residues. Trimming shortened V by 6 bases and J by 7 bases, and 16 bases separated the two germline ends.

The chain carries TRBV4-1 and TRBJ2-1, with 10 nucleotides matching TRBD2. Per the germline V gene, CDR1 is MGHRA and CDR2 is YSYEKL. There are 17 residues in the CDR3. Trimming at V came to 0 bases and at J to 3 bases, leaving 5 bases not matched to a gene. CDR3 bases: TGCGCCAGCAGCCAAGAAACCGGGACTAGCGTCTACAATGAGCAGTTCTTC. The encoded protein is CASSQETGTSVYNEQFF.

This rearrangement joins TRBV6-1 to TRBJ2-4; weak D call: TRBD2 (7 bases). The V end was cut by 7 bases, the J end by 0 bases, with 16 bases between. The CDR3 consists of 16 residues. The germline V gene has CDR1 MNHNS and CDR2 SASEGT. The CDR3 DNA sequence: TGTGCCAGCACCGATTGGGGGGGCCTAGCCAAAAACATTCAGTACTTC. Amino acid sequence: CASTDWGGLAKNIQYF.

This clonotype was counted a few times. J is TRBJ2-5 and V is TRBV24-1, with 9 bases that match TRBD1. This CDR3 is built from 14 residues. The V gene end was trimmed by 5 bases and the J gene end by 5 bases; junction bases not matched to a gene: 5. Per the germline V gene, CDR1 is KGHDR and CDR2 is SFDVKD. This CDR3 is CATSATGGRETQYF. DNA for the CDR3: TGTGCCACCAGTGCAACAGGGGGCCGGGAGACCCAGTACTTC.

CDR3 region: CSARDPPWGEQFF. CDR3 in DNA: TGCAGTGCTAGAGATCCCCCCTGGGGTGAGCAGTTCTTC. The chain has TRBV20-1 and TRBJ2-1; D gene unclear. The CDR3 is 13 residues long. Germline V gene sequence: CDR1 DFQATT, CDR2 SNEGSKA (reference sequence). V dropped 0 bases and J dropped 9 bases, with 12 bases sitting between them.

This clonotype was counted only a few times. CDR3 DNA sequence: TGTGCCACCTTCGGGAGGGGCGGAGCGGGAGGGCCCACTGGGGCCAACGTCCTGACTTTC. Amino acid sequence: CATFGRGGAGGPTGANVLTF. The rearrangement uses TRBV10-3 and TRBJ2-6, with TRBD2 matching over 10 bases. The CDR3 is 20 amino acids. Germline V gene data show CDR1 as ENHRY and CDR2 as SYGVKD. V lost 10 bases, J lost 2 bases, and 20 bases stayed unmatched.

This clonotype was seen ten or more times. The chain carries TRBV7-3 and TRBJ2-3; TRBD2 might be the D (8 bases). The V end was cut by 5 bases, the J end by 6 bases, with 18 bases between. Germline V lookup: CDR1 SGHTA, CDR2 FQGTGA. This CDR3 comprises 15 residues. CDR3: CASSATGAGGDTQYF. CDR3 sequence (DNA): TGTGCCAGCAGCGCTACAGGGGCGGGAGGCGATACGCAGTATTTT.

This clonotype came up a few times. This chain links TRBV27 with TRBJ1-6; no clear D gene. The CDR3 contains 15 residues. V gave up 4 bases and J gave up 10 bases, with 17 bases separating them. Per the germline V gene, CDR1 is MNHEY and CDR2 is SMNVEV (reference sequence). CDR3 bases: TGTGCCAGCAGTTCCGCGCCGCCGAGAGGATCACCCCTCCACTTT. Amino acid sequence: CASSSAPPRGSPLHF.

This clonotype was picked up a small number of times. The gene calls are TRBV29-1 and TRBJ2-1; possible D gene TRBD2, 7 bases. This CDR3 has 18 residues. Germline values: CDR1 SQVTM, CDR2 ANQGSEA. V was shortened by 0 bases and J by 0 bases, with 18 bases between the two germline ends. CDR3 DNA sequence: TGCAGCGTTGAAGATATTCTGGGGGGCGGGGGCTCCTACAATGAGCAGTTCTTC. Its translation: CSVEDILGGGGSYNEQFF.

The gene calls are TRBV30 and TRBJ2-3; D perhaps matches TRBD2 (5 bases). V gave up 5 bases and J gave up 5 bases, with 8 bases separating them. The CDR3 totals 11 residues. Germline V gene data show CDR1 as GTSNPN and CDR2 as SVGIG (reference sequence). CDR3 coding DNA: TGTGCCTGGGCAAGCGGAGATACGCAGTATTTT. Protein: CAWASGDTQYF.

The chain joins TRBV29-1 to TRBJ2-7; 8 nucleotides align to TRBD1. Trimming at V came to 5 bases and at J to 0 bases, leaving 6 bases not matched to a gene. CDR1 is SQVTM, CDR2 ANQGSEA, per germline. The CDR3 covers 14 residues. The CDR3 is CSVHGTGNSYEQYF. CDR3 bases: TGCAGCGTTCACGGGACAGGAAACTCCTACGAGCAGTACTTC.

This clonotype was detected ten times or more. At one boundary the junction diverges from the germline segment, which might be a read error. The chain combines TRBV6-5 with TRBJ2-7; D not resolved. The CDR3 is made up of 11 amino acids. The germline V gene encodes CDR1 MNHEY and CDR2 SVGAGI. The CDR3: CASSYSNEQYF. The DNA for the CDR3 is TGTGCCAGCAGTTACTCCAACGAGCAGTACTTC.

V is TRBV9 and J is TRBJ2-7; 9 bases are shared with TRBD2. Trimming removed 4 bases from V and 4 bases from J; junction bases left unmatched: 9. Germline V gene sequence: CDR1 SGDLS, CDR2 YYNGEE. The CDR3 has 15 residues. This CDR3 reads CASSTASGDRYEQYF. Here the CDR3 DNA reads TGTGCCAGCAGCACCGCTAGCGGGGACCGGTACGAGCAGTACTTC.

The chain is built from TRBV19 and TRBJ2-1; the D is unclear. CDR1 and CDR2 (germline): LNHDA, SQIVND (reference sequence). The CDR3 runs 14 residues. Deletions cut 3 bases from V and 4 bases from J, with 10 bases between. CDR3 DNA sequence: TGTGCCAGTAGTATCCCCCAGCAGTACAATGAGCAGTTCTTC. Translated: CASSIPQQYNEQFF.

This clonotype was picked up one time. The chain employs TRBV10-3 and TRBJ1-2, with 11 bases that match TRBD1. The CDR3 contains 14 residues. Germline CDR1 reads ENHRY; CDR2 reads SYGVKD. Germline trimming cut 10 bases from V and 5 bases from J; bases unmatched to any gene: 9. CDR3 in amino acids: CATGTGTGGYGYTF. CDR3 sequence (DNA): TGTGCCACCGGCACCGGGACAGGGGGTTATGGCTACACCTTC.

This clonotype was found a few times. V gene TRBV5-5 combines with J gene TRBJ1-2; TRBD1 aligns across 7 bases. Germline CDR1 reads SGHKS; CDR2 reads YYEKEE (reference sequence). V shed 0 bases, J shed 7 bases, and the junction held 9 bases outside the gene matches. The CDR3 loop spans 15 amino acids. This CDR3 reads CASSLVWDSGSGYTF. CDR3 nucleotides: TGTGCCAGCAGCTTGGTTTGGGACAGCGGCTCTGGCTACACCTTC.

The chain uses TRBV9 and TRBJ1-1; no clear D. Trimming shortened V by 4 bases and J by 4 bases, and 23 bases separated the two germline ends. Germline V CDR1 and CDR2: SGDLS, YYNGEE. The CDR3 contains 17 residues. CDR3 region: CASSPQSIGRSFTEAFF. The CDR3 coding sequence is TGTGCCAGCAGCCCCCAAAGTATTGGACGGAGCTTCACTGAAGCTTTCTTT.

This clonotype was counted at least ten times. The CDR3 reads CASSAPPRNQPQHF. CDR3 DNA sequence: TGTGCCAGCAGCGCCCCCCCACGCAATCAGCCCCAGCATTTT. The chain employs TRBV11-2 and TRBJ1-5; D is unresolved. Germline CDR1 is SGHAT and CDR2 is FQNNGV. The CDR3 is made up of 14 amino acids. Trimming stripped 5 bases from V and 2 bases from J, with 10 bases between.